The 32 T cell receptor beta chains below were found in one sample sequenced in a study of neurological immune-mediated disorders. TCRdb analysed the 5' RACE reads with MiXCR anew, one entry per CDR3 protein. Of 40,000 to 60,000 distinct CDR3 sequences detected, around 13% appear once; the ten largest clones hold 4.5%. Time point indicated: longitudinal time-point 2. Sequencing was done on a sample of PBMCs. These receptor sequences come from a male donor with HTLV-1-associated myelopathy (HAM/TSP).

This clonotype was detected ten times or more. The chain is built from TRBV6-1 and TRBJ1-5; tentatively, D is TRBD1 (6 bases). This CDR3 is built from 14 residues. Trimming took off 6 bases at V and 6 bases at J, with 15 bases between the two ends. In germline, CDR1 is MNHNS, CDR2 SASEGT. Here the CDR3 DNA reads TGTGCCAGCAGCTTAACAGGGCAGGTTCAGCCCCAGCATTTT. It yields the protein CASSLTGQVQPQHF.

This clonotype has ten or more counts. The chain uses TRBV5-1 and TRBJ2-5, with a tentative D call TRBD2 (6 bases). V lost 4 bases, J lost 4 bases, and 17 bases lay in between. Germline CDR1 reads SGHRS; CDR2 reads YFSETQ. The CDR3 extends over 15 amino acids. The CDR3 region has the DNA TGCGCCAGCAGCGGCACTAGGAGGGCGCGAGAGACCCAGTACTTC. It codes for CASSGTRRARETQYF.

There are many counts of this clonotype. The chain is built from TRBV5-1 and TRBJ1-1; D may be TRBD1 (6 bases). The V gene lost 4 bases and the J gene lost 6 bases, with 19 bases spanning the gap. The germline V gene has CDR1 SGHRS and CDR2 YFSETQ. The CDR3 extends over 15 amino acids. CDR3: CASSPLSLQGSEAFF. The CDR3 DNA is TGCGCCAGCAGCCCTCTTTCTCTACAGGGTTCTGAAGCTTTCTTT.

This clonotype has at least ten counts. This chain connects TRBV18 to TRBJ1-3, with TRBD1 as a possible D gene (5 bases). The CDR3 sequence is 13 residues long. CDR1 is KGHSH and CDR2 is LQKENI in the germline V gene. V was pared by 7 bases and J by 3 bases, with 10 bases between. This chain's CDR3 is CASLQALGNTIYF. In nucleotides, the CDR3 is TGTGCCAGCTTACAGGCCCTTGGAAACACCATATATTTT.

This clonotype was detected only a few times. This may be a read error: a much more frequent sequence differs by one nucleotide. The chain combines TRBV5-1 with TRBJ2-2; 7 bases align to TRBD2. From germline, CDR1 is SGHRS and CDR2 YFSETQ. CDR3 length equals 14 residues. Unmatched junction bases numbered 9, after V lost 9 bases and J lost 4 bases. CDR3 in amino acids: CATGGLVGTGELFF. The CDR3 bases are TGCGCCACCGGCGGACTAGTCGGCACCGGGGAGCTGTTTTTT.

This clonotype was detected many times. J is TRBJ2-5 and V is TRBV20-1; the D is unclear. Trimming shortened V by 6 bases and J by 5 bases, and 7 bases separated the two germline ends. In germline, CDR1 is DFQATT, CDR2 SNEGSKA (reference sequence). The length of the CDR3 is 10 residues. This CDR3 reads CSARRETQYF. The DNA of the CDR3 is TGCAGTGCCCGGCGCGAGACCCAGTACTTC.

Many counts were recorded for this clonotype. The chain carries TRBV5-1 and TRBJ2-1; 9 positions agree with TRBD2. With V trimmed by 0 bases and J by 4 bases, 2 bases remained unmatched. CDR3 size: 15 residues. Germline-derived CDR1 and CDR2 are SGHRS and YFSETQ. CDR3 in DNA: TGCGCCAGCAGCTTGGTCACTAGCGGGTACAATGAGCAGTTCTTC. As protein: CASSLVTSGYNEQFF.

Many counts were recorded for this clonotype. This chain links TRBV28 with TRBJ2-7, with 8 bases lining up with TRBD2. This CDR3 is 14 amino acids long. Trimming at V came to 8 bases and at J to 6 bases, leaving 12 bases not matched to a gene. Germline assignment: CDR1 MDHEN and CDR2 SYDVKM. CDR3 sequence reads: CASDSGTSWGEQYF. In DNA, the CDR3 is TGTGCCAGCGATAGCGGGACTAGTTGGGGCGAGCAGTACTTC.

V usage is TRBV5-5 and J usage is TRBJ2-5, with TRBD2 matching 7 bases. Trimming cost V 0 bases and J 2 bases; bases outside gene matches: 7. CDR1 SGHKS and CDR2 YYEKEE come from the germline V gene (reference sequence). The CDR3 is 16 amino acids. The CDR3 sequence is CASSLVWLAAQETQYF. The CDR3 nucleotides are TGTGCCAGCAGCTTGGTCTGGCTAGCGGCACAAGAGACCCAGTACTTC.

This clonotype was seen only a few times. The CDR3 protein is CASSDRGGGADTQYF. DNA of the CDR3: TGTGCCAGCAGTGATCGGGGCGGGGGGGCGGATACGCAGTATTTT. This chain joins TRBV25-1 and TRBJ2-3; 9 bases are shared with TRBD2. From germline, CDR1 is MGHDK and CDR2 SYGVNS. The CDR3 covers 15 residues. J gave up 6 bases and V 3 bases, and 7 bases lay outside the gene matches. Based on the CDR3 plus reference TRBV25-1 and TRBJ2-3, the full variable domain is EADIYQTPRYLVIGTGKKITLECSQTMGHDKMYWYQQDPGMELHLIHYSYGVNSTEKGDLSSESTVSRIRTEHFPLTLESARPSHTSQYLCASSDRGGGADTQYFGPGTRLTVL.

This clonotype was observed at least ten times. The chain links TRBV7-2 to TRBJ2-7; D gene ambiguous. Between the trimmed V and J ends, which lost 0 bases and 0 bases, there was a span of 6 bases. CDR1 SGHTA and CDR2 FQGNSA come from the germline V gene. The CDR3 runs to 14 residues. In nucleotides, the CDR3 is TGTGCCAGCAGCTTAGCGCCTCGCTCCTACGAGCAGTACTTC. Translation gives CASSLAPRSYEQYF. The full variable domain, rest sourced from reference TRBV7-2 and TRBJ2-7, is GAGVSQSPSNKVTEKGKDVELRCDPISGHTALYWYRQSLGQGLEFLIYFQGNSAPDKSGLPSDRFSAERTGGSVSTLTIQRTQQEDSAVYLCASSLAPRSYEQYFGPGTRLTVT.

The gene calls are TRBV20-1 and TRBJ2-3; D possibly corresponds to TRBD2 (6 bases). From germline, CDR1 is DFQATT and CDR2 SNEGSKA (reference sequence). V gave up 0 bases and J gave up 6 bases, with 16 bases separating them. There are 15 residues in the CDR3. This CDR3 reads CSARDPSEGSDTQYF. DNA of the CDR3: TGCAGTGCTAGAGATCCTAGCGAAGGTTCCGATACGCAGTATTTT.

This clonotype was detected ten times or more. V and J are TRBV2 and TRBJ1-1; maybe TRBD1 (5 bases). Germline V CDR1 and CDR2: SNHLY, FYNNEI. The length of the CDR3 is 12 residues. Trimming removed 11 bases from V and 8 bases from J, with 18 bases in between. The CDR3 here is CASNPDSNEAFF. CDR3 bases: TGTGCCTCAAACCCCGACAGCAACGAAGCTTTCTTT.

This clonotype was recorded at least ten times. This chain connects TRBV5-1 to TRBJ2-6; tentatively, D is TRBD2 (5 bases). CDR3 length: 15 residues. The V end lost 5 bases, the J end lost 0 bases, and 9 bases lay between the germline ends. Germline V gene lookup returns CDR1 SGHRS and CDR2 YFSETQ. CDR3 in DNA: TGCGCCAGCAGAGAAGGGAGCTCTGGGGCCAACGTCCTGACTTTC. Amino acid sequence: CASREGSSGANVLTF.

In this sample, this clonotype turned up once. A much larger clone differs by one base, so this may be a read error. This sequence joins TRBV14 and TRBJ2-1; 12 bases fit TRBD1. CDR3 size: 16 residues. Germline V gives CDR1 SGHDN, CDR2 FVKESK. V lost 3 bases to trimming and J lost 9 bases; unmatched junction nucleotides: 9. The CDR3 spells CASSHLPGQGAIEQFF. The CDR3 DNA is TGTGCCAGCAGCCATTTACCGGGACAGGGGGCAATTGAGCAGTTCTTC.

The sample holds many counts of this clonotype. The V gene is TRBV28, the J gene TRBJ2-7, with 7 nucleotides matching TRBD1. This CDR3 contains 12 residues. With V trimmed by 7 bases and J by 6 bases, 6 bases remained unmatched. In germline, CDR1 is MDHEN, CDR2 SYDVKM. The CDR3 nucleotides read TGTGCCAGCAACCAACCAGGGGGCGAGCAGTACTTC. It is translated as CASNQPGGEQYF.

The CDR3, as DNA: TGTGCCAGCAGCGCGACTAGGAGGACCGAGACCCAGTACTTC. This encodes CASSATRRTETQYF. The rearrangement uses TRBV9 and TRBJ2-5, with a tentative D call TRBD2 (6 bases). The CDR3 totals 14 residues. The germline CDR1 and CDR2 sequences are SGDLS and YYNGEE. V was pared by 3 bases and J by 5 bases, with 14 bases between.

This clonotype was seen ten or more times. The chain uses TRBV6-2 or TRBV6-3 and TRBJ1-5, with 8 bases identical to TRBD1. CDR3 length: 16 amino acids. Unmatched junction bases numbered 10, after V lost 3 bases and J lost 6 bases. Germline assignment: CDR1 MNHEY and CDR2 SVGEGT. CDR3 nucleotide sequence: TGTGCCAGCAGTTATAATGGACAGGGCTCTACTCAGCCCCAGCATTTT. It translates to CASSYNGQGSTQPQHF.

This clonotype has at least ten counts. The genes are TRBV20-1 and TRBJ1-5, with D unclear. The V gene's germline CDR1 is DFQATT and CDR2 SNEGSKA (reference sequence). This CDR3 comprises 14 residues. With 5 bases removed from V and 0 bases from J, the gap between germline ends came to 11 bases. CDR3 region: CSAPDGDSNQPQHF. For the CDR3, the DNA is TGCAGTGCTCCGGACGGGGATAGCAATCAGCCCCAGCATTTT.

For this clonotype: This may be a read error: a much more frequent sequence differs by one nucleotide. The V gene is TRBV6-6, the J gene TRBJ2-7, with 8 bases identical to TRBD1. The CDR3 runs to 13 residues. Germline lookup yields CDR1 MNHNY and CDR2 SVGAGI (reference sequence). The V gene end was trimmed by 9 bases and the J gene end by 6 bases; junction bases not matched to a gene: 10. This CDR3 is CASRTGNLPEQYF. The CDR3 region has the DNA TGTGCCAGTCGGACAGGGAATCTTCCCGAGCAGTACTTC.

Details on this clonotype: Without the conserved terminal phenylalanine or tryptophan, this CDR3 likely stems from a read error. The chain is built from TRBV5-1 and TRBJ2-7, with a tentative D call TRBD2 (7 bases). This CDR3 contains 14 residues. The germline CDR1 and CDR2 sequences are SGHRS and YFSETQ. The CDR3 is CASAIGGDAYEQYL. Here the CDR3 DNA reads TGCGCTAGCGCCATAGGGGGGGACGCCTACGAGCAGTACTTA.

This clonotype has ten or more counts. The chain joins TRBV6-2 or TRBV6-3 to TRBJ2-4, with 7 bases identical to TRBD2. The CDR3 consists of 16 residues. The V gene's germline CDR1 is MNHEY and CDR2 SVGEGT. The junction had 5 bases not matched to a gene; V was cut back by 2 bases and J by 1 base. CDR3 region: CASSYAGVMAKNIQYF. As DNA, the CDR3 is TGTGCCAGCAGTTACGCGGGGGTTATGGCCAAAAACATTCAGTACTTC.

This clonotype is deemed medium-sized. V usage is TRBV29-1 and J usage is TRBJ2-1; no definite D call. The germline V gene encodes CDR1 SQVTM and CDR2 ANQGSEA. V lost 6 bases and J lost 3, with 6 bases in between. The length of the CDR3 is 11 residues. CDR3 nucleotides: TGCAGCGTCGTAAACTACAATGAGCAGTTCTTC. This codes for CSVVNYNEQFF.

This clonotype came up once. A much bigger clone sits one base away, suggesting this may be a read error. The V gene is TRBV18, the J gene TRBJ2-3; D not certain. The CDR3 has 14 residues. V was shortened by 7 bases and J by 2 bases, with 13 bases between the two germline ends. The germline gives CDR1 KGHSH, CDR2 LQKENI. CDR3 sequence reads: CASLHRVLTDTQYF. DNA for the CDR3: TGTGCCAGCTTACACCGGGTACTCACAGATACGCAGTATTTT.

For this clonotype: This may stem from a read error, because a much larger clone lies one nucleotide away. CDR3 region: CSARARGRGGFNTEAFF. The DNA of the CDR3 is TGCAGTGCTAGAGCCCGCGGGAGGGGAGGATTTAATACTGAAGCTTTCTTT. V and J are TRBV20-1 and TRBJ1-1; maybe TRBD1 (5 bases). From germline, CDR1 is DFQATT and CDR2 SNEGSKA (reference sequence). This CDR3 spans 17 amino acids. Trimming stripped 1 base from V and 5 bases from J, with 23 bases between.

This clonotype was detected ten times or more. The chain recombines TRBV7-2 with TRBJ2-3; 7 nucleotides agree with TRBD1. The J segment lost 5 bases and the V segment lost 6 bases, leaving 14 bases of the junction unmatched. The V gene's germline CDR1 is SGHTA and CDR2 FQGNSA. The CDR3 spans 16 residues. As DNA, the CDR3 is TGTGCCAGCAGTCCTCATACAGGGGTGTCAAGAGATACGCAGTATTTT. Its protein product is CASSPHTGVSRDTQYF.

This clonotype was observed many times. The J gene is TRBJ2-1, the V gene TRBV5-5; no clear D. This CDR3 is built from 15 residues. Trimming cost V 1 base and J 0 bases, with 8 bases left between them. Germline CDR1 and CDR2: SGHKS and YYEKEE (reference sequence). The CDR3 nucleotides are TGTGCCAGCAGCTTGAGTATGAGCTCCTACAATGAGCAGTTCTTC. It translates to CASSLSMSSYNEQFF.

This clonotype was detected many times. The gene calls are TRBV20-1 and TRBJ2-2; TRBD1 aligns across 12 bases. Germline lookup yields CDR1 DFQATT and CDR2 SNEGSKA (reference sequence). V shed 2 bases, J shed 5 bases, and the junction held 6 bases outside the gene matches. This CDR3 spans 16 amino acids. The CDR3 nucleotides read TGCAGTGCTAGAAGGGACAGGGGGCGGCGGACCGGGGAGCTGTTTTTT. This sequence encodes CSARRDRGRRTGELFF.

This clonotype was detected ten times or more. The genes are TRBV12-3 or TRBV12-4 and TRBJ2-3; D gene ambiguous. This CDR3 comprises 16 residues. The germline V and J ends were trimmed by 7 bases and 0 bases, with 17 bases remaining between them. The chain's CDR3 is CASTRRTLASTDTQYF. CDR3 sequence (DNA): TGTGCCAGCACCCGACGGACGTTGGCTAGCACAGATACGCAGTATTTT.

This clonotype was found many times. V usage is TRBV5-1 and J usage is TRBJ2-1; TRBD2 matches 9 bases. Trimming cost V 6 bases and J 1 base; bases outside gene matches: 11. Germline-derived CDR1 and CDR2 are SGHRS and YFSETQ. The CDR3 length is 17 residues. The CDR3 sequence is CASTPLAGTLSYNEQFF. The DNA of the CDR3 is TGCGCCAGCACCCCGCTAGCGGGGACCCTATCCTACAATGAGCAGTTCTTC.

The gene calls are TRBV5-1 and TRBJ2-5, with a tentative D call TRBD2 (6 bases). Trimming removed 0 bases at V and 2 bases at J, with 11 bases between. The CDR3 has 15 residues. CDR1 and CDR2 from the germline V gene are SGHRS and YFSETQ. The CDR3 DNA reads as TGCGCCAGCAGCTTGGATCTAGCGCTTCAAGAGACCCAGTACTTC. Amino acids: CASSLDLALQETQYF.

This clonotype was counted at least ten times. The rearrangement links TRBV7-2 to TRBJ2-1, with D possibly matching TRBD1 (6 bases). CDR3 size: 16 residues. V shed 5 bases and J shed 9 bases, with 23 bases lying between them. Germline loops: CDR1 SGHTA, CDR2 FQGNSA. The CDR3 spells CASSPDSPTLAFEQFF. DNA of the CDR3: TGTGCCAGCAGCCCGGACAGTCCGACCCTTGCCTTTGAGCAGTTCTTC.